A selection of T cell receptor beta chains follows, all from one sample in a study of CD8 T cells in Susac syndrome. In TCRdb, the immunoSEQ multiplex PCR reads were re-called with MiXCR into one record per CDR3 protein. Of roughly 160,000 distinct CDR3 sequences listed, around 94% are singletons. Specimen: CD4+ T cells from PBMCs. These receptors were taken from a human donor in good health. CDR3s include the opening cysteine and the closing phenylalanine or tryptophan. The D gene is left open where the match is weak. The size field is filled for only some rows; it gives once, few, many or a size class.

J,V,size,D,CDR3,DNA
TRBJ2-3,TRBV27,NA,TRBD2,CASSRPGLAGGARDTQYF,TGTGCCAGCAGCCGCCCGGGACTAGCGGGGGGGGCTAGAGATACGCAGTATTTT
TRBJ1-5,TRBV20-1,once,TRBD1,CSASVSGTGGYQPQHF,TGCAGTGCTAGTGTATCGGGGACAGGGGGCTATCAGCCCCAGCATTTT
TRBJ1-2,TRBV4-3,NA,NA,CASSQAAGDGYGYTF,TGCGCCAGCAGCCAAGCGGCAGGGGATGGGTATGGCTACACCTTC
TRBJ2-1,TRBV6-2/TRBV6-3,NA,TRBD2,CASFQASGGRPGF,TGTGCCAGTTTCCAGGCTAGCGGGGGCCGACCCGGCTTC
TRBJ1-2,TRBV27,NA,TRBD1,CASGGQGGYGYTF,TGTGCCAGCGGGGGACAGGGAGGCTATGGCTACACCTTC
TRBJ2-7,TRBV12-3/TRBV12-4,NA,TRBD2,CASSPGTSGPYEQYF,TGTGCCAGCAGTCCCGGGACTAGCGGACCCTACGAGCAGTACTTC
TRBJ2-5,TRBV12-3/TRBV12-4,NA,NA,CASSSTLETQYF,TGTGCCAGCAGTTCAACTTTAGAGACCCAGTACTTC
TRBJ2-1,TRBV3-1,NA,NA,CASSQDPNSYNEQFF,TGTGCCAGCAGCCAAGATCCCAACAGCTACAATGAGCAGTTCTTC
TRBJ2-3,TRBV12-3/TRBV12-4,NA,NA,CASSSRRPTDTQYF,TGTGCCAGCAGCTCCAGGCGACCCACAGATACGCAGTATTTT
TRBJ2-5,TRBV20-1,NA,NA,CSARGLSKIGTQYF,TGCAGTGCTAGAGGCCTATCCAAGATTGGGACCCAGTACTTC
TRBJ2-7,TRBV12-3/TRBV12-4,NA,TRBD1,CASGDRRGEQYF,TGTGCCAGCGGGGACAGGAGAGGGGAGCAGTACTTC
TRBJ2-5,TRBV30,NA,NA,CAWSGRRGTQYF,TGTGCCTGGAGTGGGCGCCGGGGGACCCAGTACTTC
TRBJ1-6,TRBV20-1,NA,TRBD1,CSARAAGGSPLHF,TGCAGTGCTAGAGCTGCAGGGGGTTCACCCCTCCACTTT
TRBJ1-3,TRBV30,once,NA,CAWRWGNTIYF,TGTGCCTGGCGTTGGGGAAACACCATATATTTT
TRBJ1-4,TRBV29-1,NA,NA,CSAGQSVNEKLFF,TGCAGCGCCGGACAGAGCGTTAATGAAAAACTGTTTTTT
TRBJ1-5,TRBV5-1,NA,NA,CASSLGAVFGNQPQHF,TGCGCCAGCAGCTTGGGGGCAGTTTTTGGCAATCAGCCCCAGCATTTT
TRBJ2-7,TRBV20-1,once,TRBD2,CSAKGLAGSYEQYF,TGCAGTGCTAAGGGACTAGCGGGCTCCTACGAGCAGTACTTC
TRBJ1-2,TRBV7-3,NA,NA,CASSLSSSGSYGYTF,TGTGCCAGCAGCTTATCCTCGTCAGGATCCTATGGCTACACCTTC
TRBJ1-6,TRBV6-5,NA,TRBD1,CASRPGQGSSPLHF,TGTGCCAGCAGACCGGGACAGGGAAGTTCACCCCTCCACTTT